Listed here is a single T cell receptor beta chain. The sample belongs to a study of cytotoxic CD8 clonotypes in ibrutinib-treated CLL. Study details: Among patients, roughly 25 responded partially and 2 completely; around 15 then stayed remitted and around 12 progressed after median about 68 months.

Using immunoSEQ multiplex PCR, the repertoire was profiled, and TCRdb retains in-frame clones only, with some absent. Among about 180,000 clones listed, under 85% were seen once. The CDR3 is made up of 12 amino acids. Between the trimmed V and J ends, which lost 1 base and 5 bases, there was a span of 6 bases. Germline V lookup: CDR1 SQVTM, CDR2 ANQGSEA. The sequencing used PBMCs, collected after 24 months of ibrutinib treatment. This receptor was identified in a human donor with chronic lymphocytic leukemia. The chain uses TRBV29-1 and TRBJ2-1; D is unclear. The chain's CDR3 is CSVEAVNNEQFF. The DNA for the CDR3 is TGCAGCGTTGAAGCCGTTAACAATGAGCAGTTCTTC.